These 7 T cell receptor beta chains were sequenced from one sample in a study of tumor-infiltrating lymphocytes in oesophageal squamous cell carcinoma. TCRdb reprocessed the PCR reads via MiXCR and lists one record per CDR3 protein. The data contain some 20,000 distinct CDR3 sequences, 45% to 50% of them seen just once; the ten biggest clones take up roughly a quarter. The sample consisted of esophageal tumor tissue. Receptors were obtained from a male donor with esophageal squamous cell carcinoma.

This clonotype was detected many times. The chain has TRBV6-1 and TRBJ1-5, with D perhaps TRBD1 (5 bases). This CDR3 is 12 amino acids long. CDR1 is MNHNS, CDR2 SASEGT, per germline. Trimming took off 7 bases at V and 7 bases at J, with 11 bases between the two ends. The CDR3 sequence: CASKGPGQPQHF. The CDR3, as DNA: TGTGCCAGCAAGGGACCTGGGCAGCCCCAGCATTTT.

This clonotype was seen once. V and J are TRBV7-2 and TRBJ2-7; D gene unclear. The CDR3 loop spans 15 amino acids. Trimming took off 5 bases at V and 0 bases at J, with 14 bases between the two ends. CDR1 SGHTA and CDR2 FQGNSA come from the germline V gene. The CDR3 DNA reads TGTGCCAGCAGCCCTGTGGGCGCGTTCTCCTACGAGCAGTACTTC. It is translated as CASSPVGAFSYEQYF.

This clonotype is medium-sized (0.01 to 0.1%). The CDR3 DNA is TGTGCCAGCAGCGTAACTAGCGGGGCTAAAGAGACCCAGTACTTC. Translating gives CASSVTSGAKETQYF. This chain joins TRBV7-2 and TRBJ2-5, with 10 bases identical to TRBD2. Germline V gene lookup returns CDR1 SGHTA and CDR2 FQGNSA. The CDR3 spans 15 residues. V dropped 5 bases and J dropped 3; count of bases not matched to a gene: 6.

V usage is TRBV7-3 and J usage is TRBJ1-1, with a possible D match to TRBD1 (6 bases). The CDR3 is made up of 14 amino acids. Germline CDR1 and CDR2: SGHTA and FQGTGA. V lost 5 bases, J lost 1 base, and 11 bases lay in between. The CDR3 reads CASSLGGANTEAFF. Here the CDR3 DNA reads TGTGCCAGCAGCCTAGGGGGGGCGAACACTGAAGCTTTCTTT.

The chain couples TRBV7-8 to TRBJ2-1; 13 bases match TRBD2. CDR1 is SGHVS and CDR2 is FQNEAQ in the germline V gene. Trimming removed 4 bases from V and 3 bases from J; junction bases left unmatched: 6. This CDR3 region has 17 residues. The CDR3 sequence: CASSSGLAGSNYNEQFF. For the CDR3, the DNA is TGTGCCAGCAGCTCGGGACTAGCGGGATCCAACTACAATGAGCAGTTCTTC. The variable domain in full, with the rest retrieved from reference TRBV7-8 and TRBJ2-1, is GAGVSQSPRYKVAKRGQDVALRCDPISGHVSLFWYQQALGQGPEFLTYFQNEAQLDKSGLPSDRFFAERPEGSVSTLKIQRTQQEDSAVYLCASSSGLAGSNYNEQFFGPGTRLTVL.

In the case of this clonotype: One junction end does not reproduce the germline sequence, and a read error may be involved. The V gene is TRBV6-6, the J gene TRBJ2-7; maybe TRBD2 (5 bases). This CDR3 spans 15 amino acids. Germline lookup yields CDR1 MNHNY and CDR2 SVGAGI (reference sequence). The chain's CDR3 is CASSYSRAFTGELYF. DNA of the CDR3: TGTGCCAGCAGTTATTCGCGGGCTTTTACCGGGGAGCTGTACTTC.

This clonotype was seen only a few times. This CDR3 is missing its conserved last phenylalanine or tryptophan, likely due to a read error. The DNA is left out, because the CDR3 cannot be placed on it with certainty; the CDR3 is given as TCRdb lists it. The CDR3 region is CASSADNRDRGYGYTFGS. This chain connects TRBV7-2 to TRBJ2-7; TRBD1, the table's D call, was not compared with the DNA. The CDR3 extends over 18 residues, inclusive of both ends. Germline V gene sequence: CDR1 SGHTA, CDR2 FQGNSA.